The clone carrying this T cell receptor (beta chain) was recorded many times. The sample belongs to a study of spatial heterogeneity in lung cancer. In the study overall: PBMC collected at follow-up were sequenced when available, a median of around 2 years after resection. Every unique TCR and UMI combination, on average, appeared more than ten times in raw reads.

The time point is: blood at routine non-recurrence follow-up after resection. Unsorted whole RNA of tumor, nontumor lung or frozen PBMC was sequenced. TCRdb re-called the 5' RACE reads with MiXCR, one entry per CDR3 protein. The repertoire consists of about 120,000 distinct CDR3 sequences, with 9% to 15% occurring once and the leading ten covering roughly 15%. CDR1 and CDR2 from the germline V gene are SQVTM and ANQGSEA. With 6 bases clipped from V and 3 bases from J, the junction kept 5 bases outside the gene matches. This CDR3 is 12 amino acids long. This sequence originates from a male donor with early-stage non-small cell lung cancer. The sequenced sample was PBMCs, obtained at follow-up. The chain joins TRBV29-1 to TRBJ2-7; 7 nucleotides agree with TRBD1. The DNA of the CDR3 is TGCAGCGTCGTCACAGGGGTCTACGAGCAGTACTTC. Its protein is CSVVTGVYEQYF.